The 3 T cell receptor beta chains below were found in one sample sequenced in a study of beta chain features in type 1 diabetes. Antigens of these TCRs are unknown. The investigators reverse transcribed all of the isolated RNA, so they sequenced expressed TCRB transcripts. Sequencing used immunoSEQ multiplex PCR; TCRdb keeps in-frame clones, though not all of them. The table records 25,000 to 30,000 clones, 65% of them present only once. General observations from the study: There was a moderate but significant shortening of TCRB CDR3s in all four CD4+ subsets of Type 1 diabetes patients.

Sequencing was carried out using Tregs from blood. The receptors were sampled from a woman aged 30 to 39 with type 1 diabetes.

V gene TRBV7-2 combines with J gene TRBJ1-2; a possible D gene is TRBD1 (6 bases). The CDR3 is 14 residues long. Trimming cost V 1 base and J 8 bases, with 14 bases left between them. Germline assignment: CDR1 SGHTA and CDR2 FQGNSA. Here the CDR3 DNA reads TGTGCCAGCAGCTTAGTGAACCAGGGGCGCGGCTACACCTTC. Translation gives CASSLVNQGRGYTF.

This clone was seen only a few times. V gene TRBV30 combines with J gene TRBJ2-1, with a possible D match to TRBD2 (6 bases). CDR1 is GTSNPN and CDR2 is SVGIG in the germline V gene (reference sequence). The CDR3 is made up of 14 amino acids. The germline V and J ends were trimmed by 0 bases and 3 bases, with 9 bases remaining between them. The CDR3 coding sequence is TGTGCCTGGAGTGTAGGAGGGGACTACAATGAGCAGTTCTTC. This codes for CAWSVGGDYNEQFF.

V usage is TRBV23-1 and J usage is TRBJ1-2, with D possibly TRBD1 on 5 matching bases. TRBV23-1 is an ORF; its function is uncertain. With 4 bases removed from V and 3 bases from J, the gap between germline ends came to 18 bases. The CDR3 length is 16 residues. CDR3 protein: CASSPRSGGAHYGYTF. The CDR3 DNA reads as TGCGCCAGCAGTCCCAGATCGGGAGGGGCCCACTATGGCTACACCTTC.